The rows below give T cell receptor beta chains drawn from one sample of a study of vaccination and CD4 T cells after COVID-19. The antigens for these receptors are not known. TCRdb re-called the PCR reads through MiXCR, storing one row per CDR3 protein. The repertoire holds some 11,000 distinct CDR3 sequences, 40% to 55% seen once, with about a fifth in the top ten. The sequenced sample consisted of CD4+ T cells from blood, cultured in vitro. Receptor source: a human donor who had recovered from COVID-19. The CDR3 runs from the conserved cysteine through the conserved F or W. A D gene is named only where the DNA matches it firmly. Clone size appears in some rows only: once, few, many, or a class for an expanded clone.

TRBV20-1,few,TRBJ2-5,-,CSARDVEGGTQYF,TGCAGTGCTAGAGATGTGGAGGGGGGGACCCAGTACTTC
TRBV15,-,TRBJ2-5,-,CATSSGAPNQETQYF,TGTGCCACCAGCTCTGGGGCGCCGAACCAAGAGACCCAGTACTTC
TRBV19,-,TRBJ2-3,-,CASSKVVDTQYF,TGTGCCAGTAGTAAGGTCGTAGATACGCAGTATTTT
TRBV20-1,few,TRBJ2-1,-,CSATYNEQFF,TGCAGTGCGACCTACAATGAGCAGTTCTTC
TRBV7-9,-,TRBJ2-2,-,CASSLGQAIAGELFF,TGTGCCAGCAGCTTAGGGCAGGCGATCGCCGGGGAGCTGTTTTTT
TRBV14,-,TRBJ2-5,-,CASSQATYQETQYF,TGTGCCAGCAGCCAAGCAACGTACCAAGAGACCCAGTACTTC
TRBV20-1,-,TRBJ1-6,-,CSAAGLVRFNSPLHF,TGCAGTGCCGCCGGCCTAGTAAGGTTTAATTCACCCCTCCACTTT
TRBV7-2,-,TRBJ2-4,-,CASSLSLYVNIQYF,TGTGCCAGCAGCTTATCGCTGTACGTAAACATTCAGTACTTC
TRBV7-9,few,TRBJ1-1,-,CASSDGGSAFF,TGTGCCAGCAGCGATGGTGGTTCGGCTTTCTTT
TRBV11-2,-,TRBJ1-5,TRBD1,CASSLGQNGNQPQHF,TGTGCCAGCAGCTTGGGACAGAATGGCAATCAGCCCCAGCATTTT
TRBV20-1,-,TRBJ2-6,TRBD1,CSARDGGQVTSLSGANVLTF,TGCAGTGCTAGAGATGGAGGACAGGTAACCTCCCTCTCTGGGGCCAACGTCCTGACTTTC
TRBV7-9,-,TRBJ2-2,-,CASSLTRGLFF,TGTGCCAGCAGCCTGACACGCGGGCTGTTTTTT
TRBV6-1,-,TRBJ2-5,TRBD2,CASSMGLAGGYPETQYF,TGTGCCAGCAGCATGGGACTAGCGGGAGGGTACCCCGAGACCCAGTACTTC
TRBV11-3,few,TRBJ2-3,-,CASSLGGGDTDRQYF,TGTGCCAGCAGCTTAGGAGGTGGGGACACGGACAGGCAGTATTTT
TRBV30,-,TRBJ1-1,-,CAWSVLGENTEAFF,TGTGCCTGGAGTGTACTGGGGGAAAACACTGAAGCTTTCTTT
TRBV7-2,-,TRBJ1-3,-,CASSIQKGNTIYF,TGTGCCAGCAGCATACAAAAGGGAAACACCATATATTTT
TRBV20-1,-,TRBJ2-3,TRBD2,CSAIPLFSPSGRIVNTQYF,TGCAGTGCTATCCCACTTTTTAGTCCTAGCGGGAGAATAGTGAATACGCAGTATTTT
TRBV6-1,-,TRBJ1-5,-,CASSHLPWTEGVGNQPQHF,TGTGCCAGCAGTCACCTCCCCTGGACTGAGGGGGTAGGCAATCAGCCCCAGCATTTT
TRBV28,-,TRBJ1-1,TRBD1,CAAIRGGHHTEAFF,TGTGCCGCGATCAGGGGGGGTCATCACACTGAAGCTTTCTTT
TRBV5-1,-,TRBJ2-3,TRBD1,CASSTGTGVTDTQYF,TGCGCCAGCAGCACCGGGACAGGGGTCACAGATACGCAGTATTTT
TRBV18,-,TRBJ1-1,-,CASSPRAVLQNTEAFF,TGTGCCAGCTCACCAAGGGCAGTCCTTCAGAACACTGAAGCTTTCTTT
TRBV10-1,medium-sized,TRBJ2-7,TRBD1,CASSEDRAFGEQYF,TGCGCCAGCAGCGAAGACAGGGCTTTTGGCGAGCAGTACTTC
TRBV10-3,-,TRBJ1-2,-,CAISESSGVLNGYTF,TGTGCCATCAGTGAGTCATCTGGGGTTTTAAATGGCTACACCTTC
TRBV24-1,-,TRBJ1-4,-,CATSGDRLQNGKLFF,TGTGCCACCAGTGGAGACCGCCTCCAAAATGGAAAACTGTTTTTT
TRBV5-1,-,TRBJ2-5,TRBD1,CASSSWTGGRETQYF,TGCGCCAGCAGCTCGTGGACAGGGGGCAGGGAGACCCAGTACTTC
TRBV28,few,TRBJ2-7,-,CASRPRDGISYEQYF,TGTGCCAGCAGACCTCGGGACGGCATCTCCTACGAGCAGTACTTC
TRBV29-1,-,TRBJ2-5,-,CSVPGTPLGTQYF,TGCAGCGTACCCGGGACTCCTCTGGGGACCCAGTACTTC
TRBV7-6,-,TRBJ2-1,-,CASSLVVAGADNEQFF,TGTGCCAGCAGCTTAGTTGTCGCGGGGGCCGACAATGAGCAGTTCTTC
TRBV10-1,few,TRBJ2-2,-,CASSEGASDTGELFF,TGCGCCAGCAGTGAGGGGGCTAGCGACACCGGGGAGCTGTTTTTT
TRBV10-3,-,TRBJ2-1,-,CAISGPTGEQFF,TGTGCCATCAGTGGACCCACTGGTGAGCAGTTCTTC
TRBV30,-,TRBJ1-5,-,CAWSVKGGNQPQHF,TGTGCCTGGAGTGTTAAGGGGGGGAATCAGCCCCAGCATTTT
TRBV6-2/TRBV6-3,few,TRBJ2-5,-,CASSFSETQYF,TGTGCCAGCAGTTTTAGCGAGACCCAGTACTTC
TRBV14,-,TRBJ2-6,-,CASSKRDSSSGANVLTF,TGTGCCAGCAGTAAGCGGGACAGCAGCTCTGGGGCCAACGTCCTGACTTTC
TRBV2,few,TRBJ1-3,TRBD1,CASSEDRAGGNTIYF,TGTGCCAGCAGTGAGGACAGGGCGGGTGGAAACACCATATATTTT
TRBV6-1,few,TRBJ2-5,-,CASSPQETQYF,TGTGCCAGCAGCCCACAAGAGACCCAGTACTTC
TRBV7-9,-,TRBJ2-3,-,CASSRTTGSGTDTQYF,TGTGCCAGCAGCAGAACCACAGGGAGCGGCACAGATACGCAGTATTTT
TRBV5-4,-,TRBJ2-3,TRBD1,CASSFQGASTDTQYF,TGTGCCAGCAGCTTCCAGGGGGCAAGCACAGATACGCAGTATTTT
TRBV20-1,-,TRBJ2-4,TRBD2,CSATGALAGAVFQYF,TGCAGTGCTACGGGGGCCCTAGCGGGAGCGGTCTTTCAGTACTTC
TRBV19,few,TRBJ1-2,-,CASSIVVGDGYTF,TGTGCCAGTAGTATCGTAGTAGGGGACGGCTACACCTTC
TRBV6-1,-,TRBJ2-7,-,CASSVQNSYEQYF,TGTGCCAGCAGTGTACAGAACTCCTACGAGCAGTACTTC
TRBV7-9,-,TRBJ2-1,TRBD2,CASSLGGSGRGNNEQFF,TGTGCCAGCAGCTTAGGGGGTAGCGGGAGGGGAAACAATGAGCAGTTCTTC
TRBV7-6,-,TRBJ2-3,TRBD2,CASSLVGVAGGPDTQYF,TGTGCCAGCAGCTTAGTCGGCGTGGCGGGAGGGCCCGATACGCAGTATTTT
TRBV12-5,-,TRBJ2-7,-,CASGTGYEQYF,TGTGCTAGTGGTACGGGATACGAGCAGTACTTC
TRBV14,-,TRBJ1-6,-,CASSPGERHNSPLHF,TGTGCCAGCAGCCCGGGGGAACGGCATAATTCACCCCTCCACTTT
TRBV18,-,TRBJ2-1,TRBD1,CASSPAVGTDYNEQFF,TGTGCCAGCTCACCAGCCGTCGGGACAGATTACAATGAGCAGTTCTTC
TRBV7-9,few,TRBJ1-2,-,CASSAQGPVRGYTF,TGTGCCAGCAGCGCCCAGGGCCCTGTCCGTGGCTACACCTTC
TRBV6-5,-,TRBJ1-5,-,CASSYSRNQPQHF,TGTGCCAGCAGTTACTCTCGTAATCAGCCCCAGCATTTT
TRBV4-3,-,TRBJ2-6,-,CASSQDRDAYSGANVLTF,TGCGCCAGCAGCCAAGACCGGGACGCGTACTCTGGGGCCAACGTCCTGACTTTC
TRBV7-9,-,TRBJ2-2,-,CASSLEGVGGELFF,TGTGCCAGCAGCTTAGAAGGAGTCGGCGGGGAGCTGTTTTTT
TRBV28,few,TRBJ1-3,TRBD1,CASSLGTAGNTIYF,TGTGCCAGCAGTTTGGGGACAGCTGGAAACACCATATATTTT
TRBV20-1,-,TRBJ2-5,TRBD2,CSAGPGLAVQETQYF,TGCAGTGCTGGACCTGGACTAGCCGTCCAAGAGACCCAGTACTTC
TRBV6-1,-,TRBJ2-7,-,CASRQGAYEQYF,TGTGCCAGTAGGCAGGGAGCCTACGAGCAGTACTTC